In its sample, the clone carrying this T cell receptor beta chain was seen many times. Scientists amplified the TCR beta CDR3 regions from RNA transcripts. HTBI primers primed a first-round RT-PCR, and a second-round multiplex PCR followed. TCRdb ran MiXCR on the multiplex PCR reads and lists one entry per CDR3 protein. The sample lists hundreds of thousands of distinct CDR3 sequences, approximately 21% seen once, with 2.5% to 3.5% in the top ten. The data are from a study of Graves' ophthalmopathy and Graves' hyperthyroidism. Trimming at V came to 4 bases and at J to 2 bases, leaving 16 bases not matched to a gene. Germline loops: CDR1 MNHNS, CDR2 SASEGT. The CDR3 loop spans 18 amino acids.

The receptor was derived from a woman aged 18-30 years with stable Graves' hyperthyroidism. The genes are TRBV6-1 and TRBJ2-5, with TRBD2 identical over 7 bases. The sequencing input was peripheral blood. Written as DNA, the CDR3 is TGTGCCAGCAGTGGATCCCAATCGGGCAGGACTAGACAAGAGACCCAGTACTTC. It yields the protein CASSGSQSGRTRQETQYF.